The rows below give T cell receptor beta chains drawn from one sample of a study of cytomegalovirus exposure and HLA in healthy donors. Sequencing used immunoSEQ multiplex PCR; TCRdb keeps in-frame clones, though not all of them. The sample carries roughly 120,000 clones, around three quarters recorded once. Source material: PBMCs. All receptors derive from a woman aged 25 to 39 in good health and CMV-seronegative. The CDR3 runs from the conserved cysteine through the conserved F or W. D genes are given only for firm matches. Rows may omit the clone size; those that give it use once, few, many or a size class.

v_gene: TRBV28
j_gene: TRBJ2-7
d_gene: TRBD1
abundance: .
len: 16
CDR3aa: CASSFGKTGDTYEQYF
CDR3nt: TGTGCCAGCAGTTTTGGGAAAACAGGGGATACCTACGAGCAGTACTTC

v_gene: TRBV5-1
j_gene: TRBJ2-1
d_gene: TRBD2
abundance: few
len: 15
CDR3aa: CASSLTSGGYNEQFF
CDR3nt: TGCGCCAGCAGCTTAACTAGCGGGGGGTACAATGAGCAGTTCTTC

v_gene: TRBV27
j_gene: TRBJ1-1
d_gene: .
abundance: .
len: 17
CDR3aa: CASSFGPPGRSSTEAFF
CDR3nt: TGTGCCAGCAGTTTTGGGCCCCCAGGGAGGTCCAGCACTGAAGCTTTCTTT

v_gene: TRBV11-2
j_gene: TRBJ2-7
d_gene: TRBD1
abundance: .
len: 18
CDR3aa: CASSFQGQGPAGHYEQYF
CDR3nt: TGTGCCAGCAGCTTTCAGGGACAGGGTCCAGCGGGACACTACGAGCAGTACTTC

v_gene: TRBV18
j_gene: TRBJ2-3
d_gene: .
abundance: .
len: 16
CDR3aa: CASSPVSGQTTDTQYF
CDR3nt: TGTGCCAGCTCACCGGTTTCAGGACAGACCACAGATACGCAGTATTTT

v_gene: TRBV5-1
j_gene: TRBJ1-3
d_gene: .
abundance: .
len: 14
CDR3aa: CASSFNRDGNTIYF
CDR3nt: TGCGCCAGCAGCTTTAACAGGGATGGAAACACCATATATTTT

v_gene: TRBV7-9
j_gene: TRBJ2-7
d_gene: TRBD1
abundance: .
len: 15
CDR3aa: CASSLASQGFYEQYF
CDR3nt: TGTGCCAGCAGCTTAGCGTCACAGGGGTTTTACGAGCAGTACTTC

v_gene: TRBV30
j_gene: TRBJ1-1
d_gene: .
abundance: .
len: 12
CDR3aa: CAWRRSVTEAFF
CDR3nt: TGTGCCTGGAGGAGGTCGGTCACTGAAGCTTTCTTT

v_gene: TRBV2
j_gene: TRBJ2-1
d_gene: TRBD2
abundance: .
len: 17
CDR3aa: CASRGLAGGGVRNEQFF
CDR3nt: TGTGCCAGCAGAGGACTAGCGGGGGGAGGTGTACGGAATGAGCAGTTCTTC

v_gene: TRBV29-1
j_gene: TRBJ2-1
d_gene: .
abundance: .
len: 14
CDR3aa: CSVSYRETYNEQFF
CDR3nt: TGCAGCGTTAGTTACAGGGAAACCTACAATGAGCAGTTCTTC

v_gene: TRBV19
j_gene: TRBJ1-5
d_gene: TRBD1
abundance: .
len: 13
CDR3aa: CASSDRGPQPQHF
CDR3nt: TGTGCCAGTAGCGACAGGGGTCCTCAGCCCCAGCATTTT

v_gene: TRBV7-8
j_gene: TRBJ2-1
d_gene: TRBD2
abundance: once
len: 16
CDR3aa: CASSYSPGLVFGEQFF
CDR3nt: TGTGCCAGCAGCTACTCTCCGGGACTAGTCTTCGGGGAGCAGTTCTTC

v_gene: TRBV5-4
j_gene: TRBJ2-7
d_gene: TRBD2
abundance: .
len: 16
CDR3aa: CASSLAGTSGAYEQYF
CDR3nt: TGTGCCAGCAGCTTGGCCGGGACTAGCGGAGCCTACGAGCAGTACTTC

v_gene: TRBV2
j_gene: TRBJ2-5
d_gene: TRBD2
abundance: .
len: 15
CDR3aa: CASSVGSGSWETQYF
CDR3nt: TGTGCCAGCAGTGTAGGTAGCGGGAGTTGGGAGACCCAGTACTTC

v_gene: TRBV5-1
j_gene: TRBJ2-1
d_gene: .
abundance: few
len: 16
CDR3aa: CASSLVEAVSYNEQFF
CDR3nt: TGCGCCAGCAGCTTGGTGGAAGCGGTCTCCTACAATGAGCAGTTCTTC

v_gene: TRBV19
j_gene: TRBJ1-1
d_gene: TRBD1
abundance: .
len: 15
CDR3aa: CAIRDRGLSNTEAFF
CDR3nt: TGTGCCATCAGGGACAGGGGGCTTTCGAACACTGAAGCTTTCTTT

v_gene: TRBV28
j_gene: TRBJ1-2
d_gene: TRBD1
abundance: .
len: 14
CDR3aa: CASSPGQIAYGYTF
CDR3nt: TGTGCCAGCAGCCCGGGACAGATCGCCTATGGCTACACCTTC

v_gene: TRBV28
j_gene: TRBJ1-2
d_gene: .
abundance: .
len: 13
CDR3aa: CASSAGFDYGYTF
CDR3nt: TGTGCCAGCAGTGCAGGGTTTGACTATGGCTACACCTTC

v_gene: TRBV2
j_gene: TRBJ1-2
d_gene: .
abundance: .
len: 15
CDR3aa: CASRATGSFGYGYTF
CDR3nt: TGTGCCAGCAGGGCGACAGGTAGTTTCGGCTATGGCTACACCTTC

v_gene: TRBV19
j_gene: TRBJ1-1
d_gene: TRBD1
abundance: .
len: 17
CDR3aa: CASSVIGTGGKNTEAFF
CDR3nt: TGTGCCAGTAGTGTTATTGGGACAGGGGGAAAGAACACTGAAGCTTTCTTT

v_gene: TRBV11-2
j_gene: TRBJ2-2
d_gene: .
abundance: .
len: 13
CDR3aa: CASSPGTTGELFF
CDR3nt: TGTGCCAGCAGCCCAGGCACGACCGGGGAGCTGTTTTTT

v_gene: TRBV7-6
j_gene: TRBJ1-1
d_gene: .
abundance: .
len: 16
CDR3aa: CASSLTEVVPNTEAFF
CDR3nt: TGTGCCAGCAGCTTAACGGAGGTGGTGCCGAACACTGAAGCTTTCTTT

v_gene: TRBV30
j_gene: TRBJ1-2
d_gene: .
abundance: .
len: 15
CDR3aa: CAWSVRMAGVEGYTF
CDR3nt: TGTGCCTGGAGTGTAAGGATGGCAGGGGTAGAGGGCTACACCTTC

v_gene: TRBV19
j_gene: TRBJ1-1
d_gene: .
abundance: .
len: 13
CDR3aa: CASSWQGNTEAFF
CDR3nt: TGTGCCAGTAGTTGGCAGGGGAACACTGAAGCTTTCTTT

v_gene: TRBV28
j_gene: TRBJ2-7
d_gene: TRBD2
abundance: .
len: 15
CDR3aa: CASSLKGGLSYEQYF
CDR3nt: TGTGCCAGCAGTTTGAAGGGAGGGCTCTCCTACGAGCAGTACTTC

v_gene: TRBV27
j_gene: TRBJ2-7
d_gene: TRBD2
abundance: .
len: 13
CDR3aa: CASASGASYEQYF
CDR3nt: TGTGCCAGCGCTAGCGGGGCCTCCTACGAGCAGTACTTC

v_gene: TRBV5-4
j_gene: TRBJ2-7
d_gene: TRBD1
abundance: .
len: 14
CDR3aa: CASSWGQETYEQYF
CDR3nt: TGTGCCAGCAGCTGGGGACAGGAGACCTACGAGCAGTACTTC

v_gene: TRBV19
j_gene: TRBJ2-5
d_gene: TRBD1
abundance: once
len: 15
CDR3aa: CASSISAGGVETQYF
CDR3nt: TGTGCCAGTAGTATATCCGCAGGGGGAGTAGAGACCCAGTACTTC

v_gene: TRBV11-2
j_gene: TRBJ1-2
d_gene: .
abundance: .
len: 13
CDR3aa: CASSASRVNGYTF
CDR3nt: TGTGCCAGCAGCGCATCCAGGGTTAATGGCTACACCTTC

v_gene: TRBV4-3
j_gene: TRBJ2-3
d_gene: .
abundance: .
len: 18
CDR3aa: CASSQDPPASVGWNTQYF
CDR3nt: TGCGCCAGCAGCCAAGATCCCCCGGCTAGCGTAGGGTGGAATACGCAGTATTTT

v_gene: TRBV14
j_gene: TRBJ1-5
d_gene: .
abundance: .
len: 15
CDR3aa: CASSLGGPGNQPQHF
CDR3nt: TGTGCCAGCAGCCTTGGAGGGCCGGGCAATCAGCCCCAGCATTTT

v_gene: TRBV7-9
j_gene: TRBJ2-5
d_gene: .
abundance: once
len: 15
CDR3aa: CASSLGAGGQETQYF
CDR3nt: TGTGCCAGCAGCTTAGGGGCGGGTGGACAAGAGACCCAGTACTTC

v_gene: TRBV15
j_gene: TRBJ1-5
d_gene: .
abundance: .
len: 17
CDR3aa: CATSRRGRGMGNQPQHF
CDR3nt: TGTGCCACCAGCAGACGGGGGAGGGGGATGGGCAATCAGCCCCAGCATTTT

v_gene: TRBV4-2
j_gene: TRBJ1-1
d_gene: .
abundance: .
len: 17
CDR3aa: CASSQEVLREGYTEAFF
CDR3nt: TGTGCCAGCAGCCAAGAGGTTCTGAGGGAAGGGTACACTGAAGCTTTCTTT

v_gene: TRBV19
j_gene: TRBJ2-2
d_gene: TRBD2
abundance: .
len: 15
CDR3aa: CASGGASGSVGELFF
CDR3nt: TGTGCCAGCGGAGGAGCCAGCGGGAGTGTCGGGGAGCTGTTTTTT

v_gene: TRBV6-5
j_gene: TRBJ1-1
d_gene: .
abundance: few
len: 13
CDR3aa: CASSYSRGTEAFF
CDR3nt: TGTGCCAGCAGTTACTCCAGAGGCACTGAAGCTTTCTTT

v_gene: TRBV7-8
j_gene: TRBJ1-4
d_gene: .
abundance: once
len: 13
CDR3aa: CASSLAGSQGLFF
CDR3nt: TGTGCCAGCAGCTTAGCAGGCAGTCAGGGGCTGTTTTTT

v_gene: TRBV27
j_gene: TRBJ1-2
d_gene: .
abundance: .
len: 14
CDR3aa: CASSLGAAGYGYTF
CDR3nt: TGTGCCAGCAGTTTAGGGGCCGCCGGCTATGGCTACACCTTC

v_gene: TRBV18
j_gene: TRBJ2-5
d_gene: .
abundance: .
len: 13
CDR3aa: CASSPTEQETQYF
CDR3nt: TGTGCCAGCTCACCAACAGAACAAGAGACCCAGTACTTC

v_gene: TRBV11-3
j_gene: TRBJ1-1
d_gene: .
abundance: .
len: 16
CDR3aa: CASSINGQGLGTEAFF
CDR3nt: TGTGCCAGCAGCATAAACGGCCAGGGGCTAGGCACTGAAGCTTTCTTT

v_gene: TRBV9
j_gene: TRBJ1-1
d_gene: .
abundance: .
len: 15
CDR3aa: CASSEPWEVDTEAFF
CDR3nt: TGTGCCAGCAGTGAACCTTGGGAGGTGGACACTGAAGCTTTCTTT

v_gene: TRBV4-3
j_gene: TRBJ2-3
d_gene: .
abundance: .
len: 16
CDR3aa: CASSQGPGFGTDTQYF
CDR3nt: TGCGCCAGCAGCCAAGGTCCCGGGTTTGGCACAGATACGCAGTATTTT